This is a list of T cell receptor beta chains from one sample in a study of T cells expressing NK-cell markers. TCRdb reanalyzed the 5' RACE reads and collapses them to one entry per CDR3 protein, without DNA. Its table lists 300,000 to 500,000 distinct CDR3 sequences. The sequencing sample was made of blood T cells: a sorted CD56 or NKG2C T cell subset, CD4+ or CD8+ T cells, or bulk PBMC T cells (not recorded which). The receptors were gathered from a woman between 50 and 59 years old in good health. Each CDR3 is given with its conserved first and last residue. Fields, in order: CDR3 length, J gene, V gene, CDR3 protein.

17 | TRBJ2-7 | TRBV3-1 | CASSRDFKRGYSYEQYF
16 | TRBJ2-1 | TRBV3-1 | CASTPKLGVSIIEQFF
13 | TRBJ2-1 | TRBV12-3/TRBV12-4 | CASTESSYNEQFF
18 | TRBJ2-1 | TRBV5-6 | CASSLLVGLAGARNEQFF
15 | TRBJ2-3 | TRBV6-5 | CASSLSAIPTDTQYF
16 | TRBJ2-3 | TRBV12-3/TRBV12-4 | CASTVLRVFGTDTQYF
14 | TRBJ2-2 | TRBV7-3 | CASSRLAGAGELFF
14 | TRBJ2-3 | TRBV12-3/TRBV12-4 | CASSLDRPYPTQYF
19 | TRBJ1-5 | TRBV11-2 | CASSLVGYDRSYSNQPQHF
18 | TRBJ2-1 | TRBV5-1 | CASSLTHSGGSSYNEQFF
15 | TRBJ2-5 | TRBV18 | CASSPNSGRQETQYF
15 | TRBJ1-3 | TRBV12-3/TRBV12-4 | CASRYTGGSGNTIYF
15 | TRBJ2-1 | TRBV7-8 | CASSSSVRSYNEQFF
16 | TRBJ2-1 | TRBV9 | CASSVGAGPDYNEQFF
12 | TRBJ1-3 | TRBV5-1 | CASRDSGNTIYF
13 | TRBJ2-1 | TRBV24-1 | CATRTQLGNEQFF
16 | TRBJ2-6 | TRBV25-1 | CASSEYNRAGANVLTF
15 | TRBJ2-4 | TRBV12-3/TRBV12-4 | CASSPRGAAKNIQYF
15 | TRBJ2-7 | TRBV7-3 | CASSLTVGQGYEQYF
16 | TRBJ1-2 | TRBV14 | CASSQGDGTGIYGYTF
14 | TRBJ1-5 | TRBV4-1 | CASSQIGIGQPQHF
13 | TRBJ2-1 | TRBV12-3/TRBV12-4 | CASLTGVYNEQFF
20 | TRBJ2-3 | TRBV7-7 | CASSRTKTSGRGDRTDTQYF
13 | TRBJ2-3 | TRBV20-1 | CSARSSGADTQYF
13 | TRBJ2-1 | TRBV24-1 | CATSDLTGNEQFF
17 | TRBJ2-5 | TRBV7-9 | CASSFGITGDVVKTQYF
15 | TRBJ2-1 | TRBV5-1 | CASSLTGRGVNEQFF
18 | TRBJ2-3 | TRBV7-6 | CASSSPGLAGGRTDTQYF
13 | TRBJ2-3 | TRBV6-5 | CASRTDSTDTQYF
14 | TRBJ1-2 | TRBV15 | CATSSPRGLNGYTF
16 | TRBJ1-6 | TRBV30 | CAWTIKVGQGTAALHF
14 | TRBJ1-3 | TRBV20-1 | CSARDRWPGNTIYF
17 | TRBJ2-3 | TRBV14 | CASSHIPAGVATDTQYF
12 | TRBJ2-5 | TRBV10-2 | CASSESGETQYF
14 | TRBJ2-1 | TRBV20-1 | CSVIIPGQYNEQFF
14 | TRBJ2-1 | TRBV7-9 | CASSERNSYNEQFF
18 | TRBJ2-2 | TRBV5-5 | CASSLIEQGGINTGELFF
15 | TRBJ2-1 | TRBV7-6 | CASSLVVAGFNEQFF
14 | TRBJ2-2 | TRBV18 | CASSPRRIQGELFF
15 | TRBJ2-2 | TRBV20-1 | CSASRLSGRSGELFF
21 | TRBJ2-5 | TRBV7-9 | CASSSPRVTGSDTRYQETQYF
14 | TRBJ1-1 | TRBV30 | CAWKGSERDTEAFF
12 | TRBJ2-1 | TRBV12-3/TRBV12-4 | CASSLGRSGQFF
15 | TRBJ2-1 | TRBV3-1 | CASSPPGQYFNEQFF
14 | TRBJ2-5 | TRBV7-3 | CASSLAGSYETQYF
16 | TRBJ2-2 | TRBV5-1 | CASRQGAAPNTGELFF
16 | TRBJ2-1 | TRBV7-6 | CASSLTDRSSYNEQFF
17 | TRBJ2-6 | TRBV14 | CASSQGLLFSGANVLTF
14 | TRBJ2-3 | TRBV19 | CASSIGQGTDTQYF
14 | TRBJ2-1 | TRBV7-8 | CASSAPLAAGEQFF
11 | TRBJ2-7 | TRBV25-1 | CASSEVNEQYF
12 | TRBJ2-3 | TRBV6-2/TRBV6-3 | CATRDPPDTQYF
18 | TRBJ1-4 | TRBV5-1 | CASSLSAGGHATNEKLFF
17 | TRBJ2-1 | TRBV12-3/TRBV12-4 | CASSLVTGWGSYNEQFF
14 | TRBJ1-1 | TRBV11-2 | CASNTGNERFEAFF
15 | TRBJ2-3 | TRBV2 | CASSDSGIGTDTQYF
17 | TRBJ2-1 | TRBV7-2 | CASSLFVGTSGINEQFF
16 | TRBJ2-1 | TRBV7-9 | CASLKLGHSSYNEQFF
14 | TRBJ2-7 | TRBV4-1 | CASSPGTGKFEQYF